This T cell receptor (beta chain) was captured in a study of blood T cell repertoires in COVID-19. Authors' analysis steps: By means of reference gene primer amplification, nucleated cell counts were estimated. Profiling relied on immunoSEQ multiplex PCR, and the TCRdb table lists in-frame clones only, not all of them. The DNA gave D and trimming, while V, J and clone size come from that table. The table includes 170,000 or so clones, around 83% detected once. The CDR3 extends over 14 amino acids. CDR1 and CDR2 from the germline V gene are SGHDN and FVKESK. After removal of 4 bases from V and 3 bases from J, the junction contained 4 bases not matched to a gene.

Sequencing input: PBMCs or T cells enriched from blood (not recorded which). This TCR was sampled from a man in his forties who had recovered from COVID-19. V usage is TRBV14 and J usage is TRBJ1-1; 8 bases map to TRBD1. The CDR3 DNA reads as TGTGCCAGCAGCCCGCCACAGGGGGACACTGAAGCTTTCTTT. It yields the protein CASSPPQGDTEAFF.